This T cell receptor beta chain was sequenced during a study of T-cell reconstitution after alpha-beta-depleted transplantation in children. V shed 8 bases and J shed 7 bases, with 14 bases lying between them. The CDR3 length is 12 residues. The germline gives CDR1 GTSNPN, CDR2 SVGIG (reference sequence). Library preparation (for TCRbeta) was performed with unique molecular identifiers. TCRdb ran MiXCR on the PCR reads and lists one entry per CDR3 protein. The repertoire holds a few hundred thousand distinct CDR3 sequences, with approximately 13% as singletons. Specimen: PBMCs from the stem cell graft donor, collected from the stem cell graft. This chain connects TRBV30 to TRBJ1-4; no firm D call. This TCR came from a human donor who donated a stem cell graft to a child with combined immunodeficiency. Written as DNA, the CDR3 is TGTGCCCGGATGGGATCGGGTGAAAAACTGTTTTTT. Its translation is CARMGSGEKLFF.